A single sample gave rise to the 19 T cell receptor beta chains below, sequenced in a study of blood T cell repertoires in COVID-19. TCRdb's table, derived via immunoSEQ multiplex PCR, lists solely in-frame clones and lacks some. Among approximately 210,000 clones listed, approximately 80% were seen once. Sequences were obtained from peripheral blood. The receptors were gathered from a woman of 80 years or more with COVID-19, enrolled during active disease.

The rearrangement uses TRBV11-2 and TRBJ2-3, with D tentatively TRBD1 (6 bases). V dropped 1 base and J dropped 5 bases, with 19 bases sitting between them. The CDR3 is 17 residues long. Germline V lookup: CDR1 SGHAT, CDR2 FQNNGV. As DNA, the CDR3 is TGTGCCAGCAGCTTAGCTGGGACACCCTTATCGGGAGATACGCAGTATTTT. This encodes CASSLAGTPLSGDTQYF. Drawing the rest from reference TRBV11-2 and TRBJ2-3, the complete variable domain is EAGVAQSPRYKIIEKRQSVAFWCNPISGHATLYWYQQILGQGPKLLIQFQNNGVVDDSQLPKDRFSAERLKGVDSTLKIQPAKLEDSAVYLCASSLAGTPLSGDTQYFGPGTRLTVL.

The chain links TRBV15 to TRBJ2-5; possibly TRBD1 for D (5 bases). Germline V gives CDR1 LNHNV, CDR2 YYDKDF (reference sequence). This CDR3 has 16 amino acids. V was trimmed by 4 bases and J by 5 bases, leaving 20 bases between them. CDR3 amino acids: CATSTGVQGRVETQYF. The DNA for the CDR3 is TGTGCCACCAGCACAGGTGTTCAGGGCAGGGTGGAGACCCAGTACTTC.

This clone is a singleton in its sample. The V and J genes are TRBV29-1 and TRBJ2-1, with unresolved D. Looked up from germline, CDR1 is SQVTM and CDR2 is ANQGSEA. The CDR3 is 12 amino acids. V lost 6 bases and J 8 bases, leaving 14 bases between the germline ends. The CDR3 protein is CSVQDRAHEQFF. The CDR3 DNA is TGCAGCGTCCAAGATCGCGCACATGAGCAGTTCTTC.

This chain links TRBV9 with TRBJ2-2; D is uncertain. Trimming took 3 bases from V and 6 from J, leaving 12 bases between them. The CDR3 spans 14 residues. CDR1 is SGDLS, CDR2 YYNGEE, per germline. As DNA, the CDR3 is TGTGCCAGCAGCGCTAATTCTGGAGCCGGGGAGCTGTTTTTT. Its translation is CASSANSGAGELFF.

This chain joins TRBV6-2 or TRBV6-3 and TRBJ2-3; 7 nucleotides align to TRBD2. Germline trimming cut 2 bases from V and 13 bases from J; bases unmatched to any gene: 9. Germline V CDR1 and CDR2: MNHEY, SVGEGT. This CDR3 is built from 13 residues. The CDR3 nucleotides read TGTGCCAGCAGTTACCCGGGGGAGGGGTATGAGTATTTT. Encoded protein: CASSYPGEGYEYF.

The chain joins TRBV5-1 to TRBJ2-3, with D perhaps TRBD1 (6 bases). Germline V gives CDR1 SGHRS, CDR2 YFSETQ. This CDR3 has 14 residues. V gave up 1 base and J gave up 0 bases, with 6 bases separating them. The CDR3 region is CASSLRGSTDTQYF. DNA of the CDR3: TGCGCCAGCAGCTTGAGGGGGAGCACAGATACGCAGTATTTT. The whole variable domain, filled in from reference TRBV5-1 and TRBJ2-3, reads KAGVTQTPRYLIKTRGQQVTLSCSPISGHRSVSWYQQTPGQGLQFLFEYFSETQRNKGNFPGRFSGRQFSNSRSEMNVSTLELGDSALYLCASSLRGSTDTQYFGPGTRLTVL.

The chain links TRBV15 to TRBJ1-1, with D perhaps TRBD1 (5 bases). The germline V gene encodes CDR1 LNHNV and CDR2 YYDKDF (reference sequence). Between the trimmed V and J ends, which lost 2 bases and 4 bases, there was a span of 17 bases. The CDR3 runs 16 residues. CDR3 loop: CATSRRTVGLGTEAFF. CDR3 nucleotide sequence: TGTGCCACCAGCAGAAGAACAGTGGGGCTTGGCACTGAAGCTTTCTTT.

On this clone itself: Other nucleotide sequences from this sample produce the same CDR3. V gene TRBV5-4 combines with J gene TRBJ2-1; 8 positions match TRBD2. Per the germline V gene, CDR1 is SGHNT and CDR2 is YYREEE (reference sequence). CDR3 length: 16 amino acids. The J segment lost 0 bases and the V segment lost 0 bases, leaving 2 bases of the junction unmatched. In DNA, the CDR3 is TGTGCCAGCAGCTTGGCGGGAGGGAGCTCCTACAATGAGCAGTTCTTC. Translated: CASSLAGGSSYNEQFF.

The chain combines TRBV7-8 with TRBJ1-3; a possible D gene is TRBD1 (5 bases). The V and J ends lost 1 base and 0 bases respectively, with 13 bases between them. In germline, CDR1 is SGHVS, CDR2 FQNEAQ. CDR3 length equals 17 residues. The CDR3 region has the DNA TGTGCCAGCAGCTTAGGGGGGACTTTTAACTCTGGAAACACCATATATTTT. It translates to CASSLGGTFNSGNTIYF.

This clone was counted only a few times. The genes are TRBV4-2 and TRBJ1-5, with TRBD1 identical over 7 bases. The CDR3 contains 20 residues. The germline V gene encodes CDR1 LGHNA and CDR2 YNFKEQ. V was pared by 1 base and J by 2 bases, with 17 bases of the junction left unmatched. As DNA, the CDR3 is TGTGCCAGCAGCCAAGCCACACCGGGACAGACGATGGGGGGCAATCAGCCCCAGCATTTT. Its protein is CASSQATPGQTMGGNQPQHF.

This clone was seen just once. This chain uses TRBV3-1 (or the pseudogene TRBV3-2) with TRBJ2-4; D might be TRBD2 (6 bases). CDR3 size: 16 residues. Germline CDR1 is LGHDT and CDR2 is YNNKEL (reference sequence). The V gene lost 4 bases and the J gene lost 0 bases, with 13 bases spanning the gap. CDR3: CASSPGGTLAKNIQYF. CDR3 DNA sequence: TGTGCCAGCAGCCCTGGCGGGACGCTAGCCAAAAACATTCAGTACTTC.

The chain links TRBV19 to TRBJ1-1; no reliable D call. V lost 5 bases and J 2 bases, leaving 12 bases between the germline ends. The CDR3 runs to 14 residues. In germline, CDR1 is LNHDA, CDR2 SQIVND (reference sequence). The CDR3 region is CASSSTAINTEAFF. The CDR3 DNA is TGTGCCAGTAGTTCCACAGCAATTAACACTGAAGCTTTCTTT.

This sequence joins TRBV9 and TRBJ2-2; D gene ambiguous. Germline CDR1 SGDLS, CDR2 YYNGEE. V gave up 2 bases and J gave up 4 bases, with 12 bases separating them. This CDR3 is 15 amino acids long. CDR3 nucleotide sequence: TGTGCCAGCAGCGTCTCCCCCAGAAGCACCGGGGAGCTGTTTTTT. This translates into CASSVSPRSTGELFF.

The chain has TRBV5-6 and TRBJ2-5; 9 nucleotides align to TRBD1. The V and J ends lost 0 bases and 5 bases, in that order; junction bases with no gene match: 5. Germline CDR1 and CDR2: SGHDT and YYEEEE. The CDR3 is 15 amino acids. This CDR3 is CASSLGTGARETQYF. The CDR3 DNA is TGTGCCAGCAGCTTGGGGACAGGGGCTCGGGAGACCCAGTACTTC.

This chain joins TRBV12-3 or TRBV12-4 and TRBJ2-1; 12 positions match TRBD2. This CDR3 region has 13 residues. With 6 bases clipped from V and 6 bases from J, the junction kept 0 bases outside the gene matches. CDR3 nucleotide sequence: TGTGCCAGCAGGACTAGCGGGAGCAATGAGCAGTTCTTC. Amino acids: CASRTSGSNEQFF.

The V gene is TRBV7-8, the J gene TRBJ2-5, with D uncertain. The CDR3 has 11 amino acids. Per germline, CDR1 SGHVS and CDR2 FQNEAQ. V gave up 7 bases and J gave up 5 bases, with 8 bases separating them. The CDR3 region is CASTPGETQYF. The CDR3 DNA follows: TGTGCCAGCACCCCCGGGGAGACCCAGTACTTC.

V usage is TRBV9 and J usage is TRBJ2-7; 7 positions agree with TRBD1. V shed 3 bases, J shed 5 bases, and the junction held 5 bases outside the gene matches. The CDR3 length is 13 residues. Germline V gene lookup returns CDR1 SGDLS and CDR2 YYNGEE. Written as DNA, the CDR3 is TGTGCCAGCAGCGAGGGACAGCTCCACGAGCAGTACTTC. Its translation is CASSEGQLHEQYF.

The chain joins TRBV9 to TRBJ1-4, with D hard to call. Germline assignment: CDR1 SGDLS and CDR2 YYNGEE. CDR3 length: 14 amino acids. V lost 3 bases and J lost 6, with 12 bases in between. This CDR3 reads CASSGPSGDEKLFF. In DNA, the CDR3 is TGTGCCAGCAGCGGACCTTCAGGCGATGAAAAACTGTTTTTT. Full variable domain (remainder filled in from reference TRBV9 and TRBJ1-4): DSGVTQTPKHLITATGQRVTLRCSPRSGDLSVYWYQQSLDQGLQFLIQYYNGEERAKGNILERFSAQQFPDLHSELNLSSLELGDSALYFCASSGPSGDEKLFFGSGTQLSVL.

The sample holds a few counts of this clone. The J gene is TRBJ1-5, the V gene TRBV15, with 9 bases identical to TRBD1. The CDR3 has 20 residues. Germline loops: CDR1 LNHNV, CDR2 YYDKDF (reference sequence). Losses at the gene ends were 8 bases for V and 2 bases for J; bases not matched to a gene: 22. This CDR3 reads CATELLPGTGWLGGNQPQHF. CDR3 nucleotide sequence: TGTGCCACCGAACTTCTCCCCGGGACAGGGTGGCTAGGGGGCAATCAGCCCCAGCATTTT.